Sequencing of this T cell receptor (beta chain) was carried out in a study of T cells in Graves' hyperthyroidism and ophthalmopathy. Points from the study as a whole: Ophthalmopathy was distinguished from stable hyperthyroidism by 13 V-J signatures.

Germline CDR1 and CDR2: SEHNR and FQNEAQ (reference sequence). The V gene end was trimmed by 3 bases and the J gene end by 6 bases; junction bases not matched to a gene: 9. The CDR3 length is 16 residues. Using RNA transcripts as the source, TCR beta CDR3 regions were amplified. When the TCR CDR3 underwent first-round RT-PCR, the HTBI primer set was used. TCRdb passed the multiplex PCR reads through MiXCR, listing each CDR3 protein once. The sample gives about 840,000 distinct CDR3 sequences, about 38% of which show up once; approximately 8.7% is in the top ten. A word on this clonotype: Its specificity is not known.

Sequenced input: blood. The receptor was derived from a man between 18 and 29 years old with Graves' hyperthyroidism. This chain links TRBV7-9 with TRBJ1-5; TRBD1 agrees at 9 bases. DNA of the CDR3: TGTGCCAGCAGCTTTACCCCCTCGACAGGGGGTCAGCCCCAGCATTTT. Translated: CASSFTPSTGGQPQHF.